This entry features one T cell receptor (beta chain) sequence. J was trimmed by 0 bases and V by 0 bases; bases with no gene match: 6. The CDR3 covers 18 residues. In germline, CDR1 is KGHDR, CDR2 SFDVKD. The sample is drawn from a study of blood T cell repertoires in COVID-19. About the study: Acute and convalescent COVID-19 specimens originated in the United States, Italy and Spain. The cDNA or gDNA used as material had been derived from T cells, B-cell-depleted T cells, or PBMCs.

This table comes from immunoSEQ multiplex PCR, and its TCRdb copy is limited to in-frame clones, with some not included. The sample yields over 95,000 clones, around 83% seen once. The sequence was collected from a man aged 35-49 years with acute or convalescent COVID-19. The rearrangement links TRBV24-1 to TRBJ2-5, with 10 bases aligning to TRBD2. The material sequenced was peripheral blood. The CDR3 region is CATSDLLPSGGNQETQYF. The DNA for the CDR3 is TGTGCCACCAGTGATTTGCTACCTAGCGGGGGAAACCAAGAGACCCAGTACTTC.